One and the same sample provided the 24 T cell receptor beta chains below, sequenced in a study of blood T cell repertoires in COVID-19 (dated by TCRdb to 2018 to 2021). Receptors were amplified or captured by the immunoSEQ multiplex PCR assay. TCRdb carries this immuneACCESS record with in-frame sequences only. Its versions omit some clonotypes, under half of them owing to an unresolved V gene in the studies checked, with the rest unexplained. The sample table contains about 180,000 clones; only one count was recorded for more than 65% of them. Clones ranked in the top ten supply about 10% of the sample. Sequencing was performed on peripheral blood. Receptor source: a woman older than 75 with active or convalescent COVID-19.

The chain recombines TRBV7-9 with TRBJ1-3; 7 positions match TRBD1. Germline CDR1 and CDR2: SEHNR and FQNEAQ (reference sequence). Losses at the gene ends were 9 bases for V and 2 bases for J; bases not matched to a gene: 4. The CDR3 sequence is 13 residues long. The CDR3 DNA sequence: TGTGCCAGTAAAGGGGGCACTGGAAACACCATATATTTT. It specifies CASKGGTGNTIYF.

The chain joins TRBV3-1 (or the pseudogene TRBV3-2) to TRBJ2-7; weak D call: TRBD2 (5 bases). The CDR3 is 14 residues long. Germline CDR1 and CDR2: LGHDT and YNNKEL (reference sequence). Trimming left V 0 bases short and J 7 bases short, with 13 bases between. The CDR3 DNA follows: TGTGCCAGCAGCCAAGATAGGGTCCCGGGGGAGCAGTACTTC. Translating gives CASSQDRVPGEQYF.

J is TRBJ2-5 and V is TRBV5-6, with D possibly being TRBD1 (5 bases). V shed 3 bases and J shed 5 bases, with 11 bases lying between them. The CDR3 length is 13 residues. CDR1 is SGHDT and CDR2 is YYEEEE in the germline V gene. DNA of the CDR3: TGTGCCAGCAGCTCAGGGATATGGGAGACCCAGTACTTC. It encodes CASSSGIWETQYF.

The CDR3: CASSLGRGTEAFF. The CDR3 DNA follows: TGTGCCAGCAGTTTGGGGAGAGGCACTGAAGCTTTCTTT. The chain uses TRBV2 and TRBJ1-1; no clear D. From germline, CDR1 is SNHLY and CDR2 FYNNEI. The length of the CDR3 is 13 residues. Trimming left V 5 bases short and J 4 bases short, with 11 bases between.

The chain is built from TRBV7-9 and TRBJ2-2; D is perhaps TRBD1 (6 bases). V lost 11 bases, J lost 4 bases, and 8 bases lay in between. Per the germline V gene, CDR1 is SEHNR and CDR2 is FQNEAQ (reference sequence). This CDR3 is 11 amino acids long. CDR3 loop: CADRSTGELFF. The CDR3 DNA is TGTGCCGACAGGAGCACCGGGGAGCTGTTTTTT. Drawing the rest from reference TRBV7-9 and TRBJ2-2, the complete variable domain is DTGVSQNPRHKITKRGQNVTFRCDPISEHNRLYWYRQTLGQGPEFLTYFQNEAQLEKSRLLSDRFSAERPKGSFSTLEIQRTEQGDSAMYLCADRSTGELFFGEGSRLTVL.

The rearrangement links TRBV7-2 to TRBJ2-1; maybe TRBD1 (6 bases). The V and J ends lost 3 bases and 4 bases respectively, with 13 bases between them. This CDR3 spans 15 amino acids. The germline gives CDR1 SGHTA, CDR2 FQGNSA. The CDR3 reads CASSFYRVGYNEQFF. DNA for the CDR3: TGTGCCAGCAGCTTTTACAGGGTGGGATACAATGAGCAGTTCTTC.

The J gene is TRBJ1-5, the V gene TRBV24-1; 7 positions agree with TRBD1. Trimming took 0 bases from V and 5 from J; bases not matched to a gene: 18. Germline V gene sequence: CDR1 KGHDR, CDR2 SFDVKD. The CDR3 runs 20 residues. The CDR3 DNA sequence: TGTGCCACCAGTGATTTGAGGTCGGCAGGGGGTCTACAGGGACATCAGCCCCAGCATTTT. This translates into CATSDLRSAGGLQGHQPQHF.

V gene TRBV5-8 combines with J gene TRBJ1-1; 7 nucleotides line up with TRBD1. With V trimmed by 1 base and J by 3 bases, 6 bases remained unmatched. Germline V gene data show CDR1 as SGHTS and CDR2 as YDEGEE. The CDR3 has 15 amino acids. CDR3 region: CASSLTGAGYTEAFF. CDR3 in DNA: TGTGCCAGCAGCTTGACAGGGGCCGGGTACACTGAAGCTTTCTTT.

The genes are TRBV7-2 and TRBJ1-5; perhaps TRBD1 as D (5 bases). Per germline, CDR1 SGHTA and CDR2 FQGNSA. The length of the CDR3 is 13 residues. Trimming took 1 base from V and 5 from J, leaving 6 bases between them. The CDR3 coding sequence is TGTGCCAGCAGCTTAGGACAGTATCAGCCCCAGCATTTT. The encoded protein is CASSLGQYQPQHF.

The genes are TRBV2 and TRBJ1-1; TRBD1 is a possible D gene (6 bases). Germline-derived CDR1 and CDR2 are SNHLY and FYNNEI. The CDR3 spans 14 residues. The V gene lost 6 bases and the J gene lost 2 bases, with 13 bases spanning the gap. CDR3 DNA sequence: TGTGCCAGCAGGGGGGGGCAGCTAAACACTGAAGCTTTCTTT. Its protein is CASRGGQLNTEAFF.

This chain uses TRBV19 with TRBJ2-3; D remains ambiguous. The germline V gene encodes CDR1 LNHDA and CDR2 SQIVND (reference sequence). V lost 5 bases and J lost 1, with 7 bases in between. The CDR3 length is 13 residues. The CDR3 loop reads CASSLRGTDTQYF. The CDR3 coding sequence is TGTGCCAGTAGTCTGCGAGGCACAGATACGCAGTATTTT.

As to this clone: This specimen includes other DNA sequences encoding the same CDR3. The chain joins TRBV28 to TRBJ2-7; no clear D gene. V was clipped by 1 base and J by 4 bases, with 5 bases between them. CDR3 length equals 12 residues. CDR1 and CDR2 (germline): MDHEN, SYDVKM. CDR3 region: CASSLLRYEQYF. The CDR3 DNA reads as TGTGCCAGCAGTTTATTGAGGTACGAGCAGTACTTC. Combining the CDR3 with reference TRBV28 and TRBJ2-7 gives the whole variable domain DVKVTQSSRYLVKRTGEKVFLECVQDMDHENMFWYRQDPGLGLRLIYFSYDVKMKEKGDIPEGYSVSREKKERFSLILESASTNQTSMYLCASSLLRYEQYFGPGTRLTVT.

The V and J genes are TRBV2 and TRBJ1-1; D call uncertain. Trimming stripped 5 bases from V and 4 bases from J, with 26 bases between. CDR1 is SNHLY and CDR2 is FYNNEI in the germline V gene. The length of the CDR3 is 18 residues. DNA of the CDR3: TGTGCCAGCAGTTCGACGCATGACATCCCCTTTGGGCCCACTGAAGCTTTCTTT. Translating it yields CASSSTHDIPFGPTEAFF. The whole variable domain, remainder taken from reference TRBV2 and TRBJ1-1, is EPEVTQTPSHQVTQMGQEVILRCVPISNHLYFYWYRQILGQKVEFLVSFYNNEISEKSEIFDDQFSVERPDGSNFTLKIRSTKLEDSAMYFCASSSTHDIPFGPTEAFFGQGTRLTVV.

This chain connects TRBV19 to TRBJ2-2; D is unresolved. CDR3 size: 14 residues. V lost 3 bases and J 6 bases, leaving 11 bases between the germline ends. Germline V gives CDR1 LNHDA, CDR2 SQIVND (reference sequence). The CDR3 coding sequence is TGTGCCAGTAGTATTTATGCAGGCCCCGGGGAGCTGTTTTTT. Translation gives CASSIYAGPGELFF. Full variable domain (missing parts from reference TRBV19 and TRBJ2-2): DGGITQSPKYLFRKEGQNVTLSCEQNLNHDAMYWYRQDPGQGLRLIYYSQIVNDFQKGDIAEGYSVSREKKESFPLTVTSAQKNPTAFYLCASSIYAGPGELFFGEGSRLTVL.

CDR3 residues: CASSLYRTSQETQYF. CDR3 coding DNA: TGTGCCAGCAGCCTATACCGGACTTCCCAAGAGACCCAGTACTTC. The rearrangement uses TRBV7-3 and TRBJ2-5, with D perhaps TRBD2 (5 bases). CDR1 is SGHTA, CDR2 FQGTGA, per germline. This CDR3 contains 15 residues. V lost 5 bases, J lost 1 base, and 14 bases lay in between.

The V and J genes are TRBV27 and TRBJ1-6, with D unclear. Germline loops: CDR1 MNHEY, CDR2 SMNVEV (reference sequence). The CDR3 is made up of 15 amino acids. The germline V and J ends were trimmed by 2 bases and 8 bases, with 13 bases remaining between them. CDR3 in DNA: TGTGCCAGCAGTTTAGCTTCCTTCGGGGATTCACCCCTCCACTTT. It specifies CASSLASFGDSPLHF.

V and J are TRBV28 and TRBJ1-4, with TRBD1 matching over 7 bases. This CDR3 is 16 amino acids long. Germline-derived CDR1 and CDR2 are MDHEN and SYDVKM. V was clipped by 5 bases and J by 9 bases; unmatched bases: 15. The CDR3 nucleotides are TGTGCCAGCAGTCCCTGGGCGACAGGGCCCTTTCAAAAACTGTTTTTT. Its translation: CASSPWATGPFQKLFF.

J is TRBJ2-1 and V is TRBV6-5; possibly TRBD2 for D (6 bases). Trimming shortened V by 2 bases and J by 9 bases, and 17 bases separated the two germline ends. CDR3 length: 15 amino acids. Germline CDR1 is MNHEY and CDR2 is SVGAGI. CDR3 sequence: CASSYPGDSVGEQFF. CDR3 sequence (DNA): TGTGCCAGCAGTTACCCGGGAGATTCCGTAGGTGAGCAGTTCTTC.

In DNA form, the CDR3 reads TGTGCCAGCAGTGCGGCAGGGGGCAGCCCTGGCTACACCTTC. Its translation is CASSAAGGSPGYTF. The gene calls are TRBV25-1 and TRBJ1-2; TRBD1 agrees at 8 bases. V lost 4 bases to trimming and J lost 7 bases; unmatched junction nucleotides: 8. The CDR3 length is 14 residues. In germline, CDR1 is MGHDK, CDR2 SYGVNS.

This clone has ten or more counts. V usage is TRBV30 and J usage is TRBJ1-2; D call uncertain. The germline CDR1 and CDR2 sequences are GTSNPN and SVGIG (reference sequence). CDR3 length equals 13 residues. V was clipped by 0 bases and J by 4 bases, with 9 bases between them. The CDR3 region has the DNA TGTGCCTGGAGTGTAGAGGTGCTCTATGGCTACACCTTC. It encodes CAWSVEVLYGYTF. Using reference TRBV30 and TRBJ1-2 for the parts outside the CDR3, the full variable domain is SQTIHQWPATLVQPVGSPLSLECTVEGTSNPNLYWYRQAAGRGLQLLFYSVGIGQISSEVPQNLSASRPQDRQFILSSKKLLLSDSGFYLCAWSVEVLYGYTFGSGTRLTVV.

V gene TRBV18 combines with J gene TRBJ2-5, with D tentatively TRBD2 (6 bases). The germline CDR1 and CDR2 sequences are KGHSH and LQKENI. V shed 3 bases and J shed 0 bases, with 8 bases lying between them. The CDR3 loop spans 14 amino acids. The CDR3 DNA is TGTGCCAGCTCACCCCCTAGCGACCAAGAGACCCAGTACTTC. It yields the protein CASSPPSDQETQYF.

To note about this clone: In the same sample, other DNA sequences code for this CDR3. The chain couples TRBV24-1 to TRBJ1-1; 7 bases are shared with TRBD1. The ends lost 3 bases at V and 1 base at J; junction bases unmatched: 4. Germline V gives CDR1 KGHDR, CDR2 SFDVKD. This CDR3 has 15 amino acids. This CDR3 reads CATSDSRQGNTEAFF. In DNA, the CDR3 is TGTGCCACCAGTGATAGCAGACAGGGGAACACTGAAGCTTTCTTT.

Notes on this clone: Other nucleotide sequences from this sample produce the same CDR3. The rearrangement uses TRBV7-9 and TRBJ1-2; unclear D gene. V lost 0 bases to trimming and J lost 4 bases, with 6 bases between them. Looked up from germline, CDR1 is SEHNR and CDR2 is FQNEAQ (reference sequence). There are 13 residues in the CDR3. CDR3: CASSLASRYGYTF. CDR3 coding DNA: TGTGCCAGCAGCTTAGCGAGTCGCTATGGCTACACCTTC.

This chain joins TRBV5-6 and TRBJ1-1, with 9 nucleotides matching TRBD1. Germline values: CDR1 SGHDT, CDR2 YYEEEE. The CDR3 is 13 residues long. Unmatched junction bases numbered 2, after V lost 5 bases and J lost 3 bases. In DNA form, the CDR3 reads TGTGCCAGCAGGAGGACAGGGGACACTGAAGCTTTCTTT. It encodes CASRRTGDTEAFF.